This TCR beta chain was sequenced during a study of blood T cells in healthy people across ages. The CDR3 extends over 15 amino acids. Germline CDR1 and CDR2: LGHNA and YNFKEQ. V shed 1 base, J shed 7 bases, and the junction held 6 bases outside the gene matches. Primed by a sample-barcoded 5' primer and a J-beta primer mix, a second PCR proceeded for about 6 to 11 cycles. TCRdb re-analysed the 5' RACE reads in MiXCR, keeping a single row per CDR3 protein. Of 910,000 or so distinct CDR3 sequences listed, approximately 50% are singletons. V gene TRBV4-2 combines with J gene TRBJ2-1, with 8 bases fitting TRBD2. Sample: blood. This clonotype was sampled from a woman aged 55 to 70 in good health. The chain's CDR3 is CASSQASGRGNEQFF. Written as DNA, the CDR3 is TGTGCCAGCAGCCAAGCGAGCGGGAGAGGGAATGAGCAGTTCTTC.